The 11 T cell receptor beta chains below come from one sample, sequenced in a study of T cell responses to AZD1222 COVID-19 vaccine. This table comes from immunoSEQ multiplex PCR, and its TCRdb copy is limited to in-frame clones, with some not included. The data contain approximately 64,000 clones, roughly 84% of them singletons. Specimen: peripheral blood, collected on day 0 of AZD1222 vaccination. These receptors were obtained from an adult in good health.

The J gene is TRBJ2-5, the V gene TRBV7-2, with D unclear. The germline CDR1 and CDR2 sequences are SGHTA and FQGNSA. V lost 2 bases, J lost 4 bases, and 8 bases lay in between. This CDR3 has 13 amino acids. CDR3 sequence reads: CASSLSLGETQYF. In nucleotides, the CDR3 is TGTGCCAGCAGCTTATCCCTCGGAGAGACCCAGTACTTC.

The chain couples TRBV9 to TRBJ2-2, with 11 bases aligning to TRBD2. The J segment lost 2 bases and the V segment lost 0 bases, leaving 12 bases of the junction unmatched. The length of the CDR3 is 20 residues. CDR1 and CDR2 from the germline V gene are SGDLS and YYNGEE. CDR3: CASSVDRRLAGGRNTGELFF. CDR3 DNA sequence: TGTGCCAGCAGCGTAGACAGGCGGCTAGCGGGGGGACGAAACACCGGGGAGCTGTTTTTT.

J is TRBJ2-3 and V is TRBV11-3; TRBD1 agrees at 9 bases. The CDR3 runs 14 residues. The V gene's germline CDR1 is SGHNT and CDR2 YENEEA. The ends lost 5 bases at V and 6 bases at J; junction bases unmatched: 6. The CDR3 is CASSGQGPEDTQYF. The DNA of the CDR3 is TGTGCCAGCAGCGGACAGGGGCCAGAGGATACGCAGTATTTT.

The chain joins TRBV7-7 to TRBJ2-5; 8 nucleotides agree with TRBD1. The CDR3 runs to 15 residues. From germline, CDR1 is SSHAT and CDR2 FNYEAQ (reference sequence). With V trimmed by 5 bases and J by 4 bases, 9 bases remained unmatched. In DNA, the CDR3 is TGTGCCAGCAGCCCACTGACAGGGGTGGGAGAGACCCAGTACTTC. It yields the protein CASSPLTGVGETQYF.

The chain recombines TRBV21-1 with TRBJ1-2. TRBV21-1 represents a pseudogene. CDR3 length: 16 amino acids. The chain's CDR3 is CASSKGIRDTNYGYTF. The CDR3 DNA sequence: TGTGCCAGCAGCAAAGGTATACGGGATACTAACTATGGCTACACCTTC.

The rearrangement joins TRBV4-2 to TRBJ1-5, with no clear D. The CDR3 covers 15 residues. Between the trimmed V and J ends, which lost 5 bases and 1 base, there was a span of 12 bases. Germline assignment: CDR1 LGHNA and CDR2 YNFKEQ. CDR3 region: CASSYLRVSNQPQHF. CDR3 coding DNA: TGTGCCAGCAGCTACCTTAGGGTAAGCAATCAGCCCCAGCATTTT.

The rearrangement joins TRBV12-5 to TRBJ2-1, with TRBD2 matching 13 bases. Germline V gene data show CDR1 as LGHNT and CDR2 as FRNRAP. The length of the CDR3 is 15 residues. V trimming: 6 bases; J trimming: 7 bases; junction bases outside the gene matches: 6. CDR3 in amino acids: CASGELAGGLNEQFF. Written as DNA, the CDR3 is TGTGCTAGTGGGGAACTAGCGGGGGGGCTTAATGAGCAGTTCTTC.

The chain employs TRBV6-6 and TRBJ1-1; perhaps TRBD1 as D (5 bases). Per the germline V gene, CDR1 is MNHNY and CDR2 is SVGAGI (reference sequence). Trimming left V 5 bases short and J 7 bases short, with 14 bases between. The CDR3 has 13 residues. DNA of the CDR3: TGTGCCAGCAGTACCGGGACCCTATATGAAGCTTTCTTT. It specifies CASSTGTLYEAFF.

This sequence joins TRBV6-6 and TRBJ1-3; no firm D call. The CDR3 extends over 15 amino acids. Germline assignment: CDR1 MNHNY and CDR2 SVGAGI (reference sequence). Trimming shortened V by 4 bases and J by 0 bases, and 10 bases separated the two germline ends. CDR3 sequence: CASSSIAVSGNTIYF. In nucleotides, the CDR3 is TGTGCCAGCAGTTCGATCGCGGTCTCTGGAAACACCATATATTTT.

The V call is TRBV5-4, the J call TRBJ1-2; tentative D call: TRBD1 (6 bases). The V and J ends lost 4 bases and 6 bases respectively, with 19 bases between them. The CDR3 has 15 residues. Germline V gene sequence: CDR1 SGHNT, CDR2 YYREEE (reference sequence). The chain's CDR3 is CASSPWPTGRDGYTF. CDR3 bases: TGTGCCAGCAGCCCCTGGCCCACAGGGCGGGATGGCTACACCTTC.

CDR3 protein: CASSWAPKGGQPQHF. The CDR3 region has the DNA TGTGCCAGCAGCTGGGCCCCTAAGGGAGGCCAGCCCCAGCATTTT. This chain links TRBV5-6 with TRBJ1-5; no clear D gene. The CDR3 is made up of 15 amino acids. Per the germline V gene, CDR1 is SGHDT and CDR2 is YYEEEE. The ends were cut back, 3 bases at V and 7 bases at J, with 17 bases in the middle. Drawing the rest from reference TRBV5-6 and TRBJ1-5, the complete variable domain is DAGVTQSPTHLIKTRGQQVTLRCSPKSGHDTVSWYQQALGQGPQFIFQYYEEEERQRGNFPDRFSGHQFPNYSSELNVNALLLGDSALYLCASSWAPKGGQPQHFGDGTRLSIL.